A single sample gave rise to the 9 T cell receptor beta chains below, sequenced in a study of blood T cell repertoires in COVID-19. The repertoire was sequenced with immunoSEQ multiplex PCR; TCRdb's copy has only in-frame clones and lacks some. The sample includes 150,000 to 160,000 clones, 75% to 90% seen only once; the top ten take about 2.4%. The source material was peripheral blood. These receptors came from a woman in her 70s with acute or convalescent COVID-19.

CDR3 amino acids: CASSAGRDNQPQHF. The CDR3 DNA is TGTGCCAGTAGTGCAGGGAGGGACAATCAGCCCCAGCATTTT. The V call is TRBV19, the J call TRBJ1-5; D is possibly TRBD1 (5 bases). Between the trimmed V and J ends, which lost 5 bases and 3 bases, there was a span of 11 bases. CDR1 is LNHDA and CDR2 is SQIVND in the germline V gene (reference sequence). This CDR3 region has 14 residues. Combining the CDR3 with reference TRBV19 and TRBJ1-5 gives the whole variable domain DGGITQSPKYLFRKEGQNVTLSCEQNLNHDAMYWYRQDPGQGLRLIYYSQIVNDFQKGDIAEGYSVSREKKESFPLTVTSAQKNPTAFYLCASSAGRDNQPQHFGDGTRLSIL.

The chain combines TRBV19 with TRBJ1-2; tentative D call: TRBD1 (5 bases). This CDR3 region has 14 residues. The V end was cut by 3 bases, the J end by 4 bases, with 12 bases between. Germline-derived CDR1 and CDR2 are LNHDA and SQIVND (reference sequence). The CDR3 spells CASSIWGESYGYTF. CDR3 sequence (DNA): TGTGCCAGTAGTATTTGGGGGGAAAGCTATGGCTACACCTTC. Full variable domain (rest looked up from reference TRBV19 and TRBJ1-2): DGGITQSPKYLFRKEGQNVTLSCEQNLNHDAMYWYRQDPGQGLRLIYYSQIVNDFQKGDIAEGYSVSREKKESFPLTVTSAQKNPTAFYLCASSIWGESYGYTFGSGTRLTVV.

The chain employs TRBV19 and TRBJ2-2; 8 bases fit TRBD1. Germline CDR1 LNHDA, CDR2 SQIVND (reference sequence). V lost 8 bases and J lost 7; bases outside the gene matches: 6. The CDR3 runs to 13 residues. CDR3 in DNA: TGTGCCAGTGTAGGACAGGGAAGCGGGGAGCTGTTTTTT. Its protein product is CASVGQGSGELFF.

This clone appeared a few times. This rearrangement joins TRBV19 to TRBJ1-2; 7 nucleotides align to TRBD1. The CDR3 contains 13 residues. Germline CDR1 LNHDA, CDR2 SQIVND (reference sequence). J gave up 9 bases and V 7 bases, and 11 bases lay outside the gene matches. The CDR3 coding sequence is TGTGCCAGTACCCCGAGGGGGCGGATCCGCTACACCTTC. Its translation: CASTPRGRIRYTF.

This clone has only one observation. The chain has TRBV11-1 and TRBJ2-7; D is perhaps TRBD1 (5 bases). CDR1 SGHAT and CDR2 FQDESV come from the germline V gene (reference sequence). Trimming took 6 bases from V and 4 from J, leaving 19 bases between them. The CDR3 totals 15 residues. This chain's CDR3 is CASSLTQDRWYEQYF. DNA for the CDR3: TGTGCCAGCAGTCTAACACAGGATAGGTGGTACGAGCAGTACTTC.

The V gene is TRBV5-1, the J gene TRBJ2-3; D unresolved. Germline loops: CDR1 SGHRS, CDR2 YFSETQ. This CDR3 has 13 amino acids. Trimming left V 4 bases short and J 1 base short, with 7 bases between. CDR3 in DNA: TGCGCCAGCAGCCCACAAGGCACAGATACGCAGTATTTT. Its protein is CASSPQGTDTQYF.

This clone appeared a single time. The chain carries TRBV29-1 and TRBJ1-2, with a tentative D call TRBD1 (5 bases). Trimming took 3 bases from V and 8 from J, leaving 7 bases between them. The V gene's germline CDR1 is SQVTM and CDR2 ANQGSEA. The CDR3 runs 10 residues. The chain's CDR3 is CSVDRVGYTF. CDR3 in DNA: TGCAGCGTTGACAGGGTAGGCTACACCTTC.

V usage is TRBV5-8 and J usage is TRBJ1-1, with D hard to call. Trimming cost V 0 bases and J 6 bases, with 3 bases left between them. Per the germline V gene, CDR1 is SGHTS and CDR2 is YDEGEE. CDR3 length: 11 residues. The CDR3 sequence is CASSLVAEAFF. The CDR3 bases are TGTGCCAGCAGCTTGGTCGCTGAAGCTTTCTTT.

CDR3 residues: CASSLGPGAGANVLTF. In DNA, the CDR3 is TGTGCCAGCAGCTTGGGGCCGGGGGCTGGGGCCAACGTCCTGACTTTC. The chain uses TRBV5-5 and TRBJ2-6, with TRBD2 as a possible D gene (6 bases). V gave up 0 bases and J gave up 2 bases, with 9 bases separating them. Germline V gene sequence: CDR1 SGHKS, CDR2 YYEKEE (reference sequence). This CDR3 has 16 amino acids.